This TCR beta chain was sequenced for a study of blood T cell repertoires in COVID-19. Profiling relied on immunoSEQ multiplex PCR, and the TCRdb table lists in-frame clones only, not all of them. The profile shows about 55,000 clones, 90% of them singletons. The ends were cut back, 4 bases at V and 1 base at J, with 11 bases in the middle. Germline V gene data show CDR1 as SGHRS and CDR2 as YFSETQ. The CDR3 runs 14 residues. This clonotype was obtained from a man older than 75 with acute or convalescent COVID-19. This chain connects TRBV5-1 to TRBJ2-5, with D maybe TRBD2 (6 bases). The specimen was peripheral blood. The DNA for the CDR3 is TGCGCCAGCAGCAACCCGGGAGTCCAAGAGACCCAGTACTTC. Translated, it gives CASSNPGVQETQYF.